This is a list of T cell receptor beta chains from one sample in a study of blood T cell repertoires in COVID-19. Produced via immunoSEQ multiplex PCR; TCRdb's table is partial and in-frame only. The sample has a few hundred thousand clones; about 89% are singletons. Sequenced input: peripheral blood. The receptors were gathered from a man aged 50 to 60 with acute or convalescent COVID-19. Both conserved end residues are part of each CDR3. D genes are given only for firm matches. Clone size is stated in some rows and not others, as once, few, many or a class when expanded.

j_gene,len,d_gene,v_gene,abundance,CDR3nt,CDR3aa
TRBJ2-1,16,TRBD1,TRBV5-1,-,TGCGCCAGCAGCTTACTGACAGGGGCCGGCCTTCGGGAGCAGTTCTTC,CASSLLTGAGLREQFF
TRBJ2-7,15,-,TRBV14,-,TGTGCCAGCAGCCGTTCTGGGCAGGGCACCTACGAGCAGTACTTC,CASSRSGQGTYEQYF
TRBJ2-7,14,-,TRBV9,-,TGTGCCAGCAGCGCGGGGGACTTCCCCTACGAGCAGTACTTC,CASSAGDFPYEQYF
TRBJ2-2,16,TRBD2,TRBV27,-,TGTGCCAGCAGTCCTTTAGCGGGGGGGCTTGGCGGGGAGCTGTTTTTT,CASSPLAGGLGGELFF
TRBJ2-7,15,TRBD2,TRBV18,-,TGTGCCAGCTCACCAGGGAGGGGCAGTTCCTACGAGCAGTACTTC,CASSPGRGSSYEQYF
TRBJ1-2,14,-,TRBV5-1,-,TGCGCCAGCAGCCCCAAGACAGATAACTATGGCTACACCTTC,CASSPKTDNYGYTF
TRBJ2-5,11,-,TRBV5-4,-,TGTGCCAGCAGCGCCGGGGAGACCCAGTACTTC,CASSAGETQYF
TRBJ1-2,14,TRBD1,TRBV27,-,TGTGCCAGCAGTTCCGGGACAGGGGGCTCTGGCTACACCTTC,CASSSGTGGSGYTF
TRBJ1-3,15,-,TRBV7-9,-,TGTGCCAGCAGCTTAGCGACAGGCTCTGGAAACACCATATATTTT,CASSLATGSGNTIYF
TRBJ1-5,15,TRBD1,TRBV11-2,-,TGTGCCAGCAGCTTTGGGACAGGGTACAATCAGCCCCAGCATTTT,CASSFGTGYNQPQHF
TRBJ1-5,16,TRBD1,TRBV18,few,TGTGCCAGCTCACCAGCCGGGGACAGGGGTGGGCAGCCCCAGCATTTT,CASSPAGDRGGQPQHF
TRBJ2-7,13,-,TRBV10-1,-,TGCGCCAGCAGCTCGGGTGGTTTTTACGAGCAGTACTTC,CASSSGGFYEQYF
TRBJ2-1,14,TRBD1,TRBV27,-,TGTGCCACCCGGGTGGACAGGGTCTACAATGAGCAGTTCTTC,CATRVDRVYNEQFF
TRBJ1-5,15,TRBD1,TRBV10-3,-,TGTGCCATCAGTTCGGACAGGGGAAGGGATCAGCCCCAGCATTTT,CAISSDRGRDQPQHF
TRBJ1-2,13,TRBD1,TRBV10-2,-,TGCGCCAGCAGTGACAGGGGGCAACATGGCTACACCTTC,CASSDRGQHGYTF
TRBJ2-3,15,TRBD2,TRBV14,-,TGTGCCAGCAGTTTACTAGCGGGGCCCACAGATACGCAGTATTTT,CASSLLAGPTDTQYF
TRBJ1-4,13,-,TRBV5-1,-,TGCGCCAGCAGCTTGGGCGGTAATGAAAAACTGTTTTTT,CASSLGGNEKLFF
TRBJ1-1,15,-,TRBV30,-,TGTGCCTGGAGGTATTCGGGGGGCCTGAACACTGAAGCTTTCTTT,CAWRYSGGLNTEAFF
TRBJ2-5,16,TRBD2,TRBV5-8,-,TGTGCCAGCAGCTTAACGACTAGCGGGGCCCAAGAGACCCAGTACTTC,CASSLTTSGAQETQYF
TRBJ2-2,14,-,TRBV5-1,-,TGCGCCAGCAGCTTGGCTGGAGGATCCGGGGAGCTGTTTTTT,CASSLAGGSGELFF
TRBJ2-7,14,-,TRBV5-1,few,TGCGCCAGCAGCTTCGGCCAGGGAATTTACGAGCAGTACTTC,CASSFGQGIYEQYF
TRBJ1-5,14,-,TRBV27,-,TGTGCCAGCAAACCAGGGATGGAAAATCAGCCCCAGCATTTT,CASKPGMENQPQHF
TRBJ2-3,15,TRBD1,TRBV3-1/TRBV3-2,-,TGTGCCAGCAGCCAAGCGGACAGGGGCACAGATACGCAGTATTTT,CASSQADRGTDTQYF
TRBJ1-5,15,TRBD1,TRBV2,-,TGTGCCAGCAGACAGGGGGAGGCCGGCAATCAGCCCCAGCATTTT,CASRQGEAGNQPQHF
TRBJ1-2,14,-,TRBV5-4,once,TGTGCCAGCAGCTTGGCAGGGAAAAACTATGGCTACACCTTC,CASSLAGKNYGYTF
TRBJ1-6,14,TRBD1,TRBV25-1,-,TGTGCCAGCAGTGGGGACAGGATTAATTCACCCCTCCACTTT,CASSGDRINSPLHF
TRBJ2-3,14,-,TRBV5-6,once,TGTGCCAGCAGCTTGAGACCCGGGGCAGATACGCAGTATTTT,CASSLRPGADTQYF
TRBJ1-5,13,-,TRBV24-1,-,TGTGCCACCAGTGCAGGGGATGGGCAGCCCCAGCATTTT,CATSAGDGQPQHF
TRBJ2-7,13,-,TRBV29-1,-,TGCAGCGTTGTGGGCGGGGGCGGCTACGAGCAGTACTTC,CSVVGGGGYEQYF
TRBJ2-2,14,TRBD2,TRBV7-2,-,TGTGCCAGCAGCTTAATCGGGGGGACGGGGGAGCTGTTTTTT,CASSLIGGTGELFF